This entry concerns a single T cell receptor beta chain. This clonotype was counted only a few times. Its antigen has not been determined. One base away there is no much larger clone; base qualities are not given. These data originate in a study of blood T cells in healthy people across ages (dated by TCRdb to 2015 to 2017). With regard to the full study: In model experiments, roughly one uniquely barcoded TCR beta cDNA molecule per two T cells was captured by template switching. To avoid experimental bias, donors of different ages were distributed randomly across sequencing lanes. Donors were grouped into four age groups: young (average approximately 15 years), middle-aged (about 40), aged (62) and long-lived (around 82). Age-related changes in TCR beta repertoire diversity were measured in the study by deep sequencing normalized with unique cDNA molecular identifiers. Using the same blood draw, the study looked at two additional independent replicas of 1 million unique cDNA reads for two donors, one aged 18 to 30 and the other aged 80 or older.

Systemically healthy Caucasian individuals from Russia, around 38 in total and aged about 6 to 95 years, were included as donors. Each donor gave ten milliliters of peripheral blood, collected into EDTA-treated Vacutainer tubes. PBMCs were isolated by Ficoll-Paque density-gradient centrifugation, with at least 6 million obtained per sample. Total RNA was extracted from PBMCs with Trizol reagent, with at least 6 micrograms obtained per sample. The percentages of naive CD45RAhigh/CD27high T cells were determined by flow cytometry on a PBMC aliquot from every donor. Study-wide findings and limitations: Donor CMV infection status was unknown, potentially confounding age-related changes in expanded clonotypes. Estimates of total diversity based on one million sequenced T cells were considered lower bounds and underestimates. Bulk unsorted PBMC profiling prevented conclusive comparison of naive and antigen-experienced compartments. Observed TCR beta diversity correlated strongly with the percentage of naive T cells measured by flow cytometry. Observed TCR beta diversity per million T cells fell roughly linearly with age, and a significant reduction was already apparent by age approximately 41. Compared with the aged group, the long-lived group had more naive CD4+ T cells, fewer expanded clones and increased TCR diversity, a pattern suggesting age selection.

The CDR3 measures 14 amino acids from cysteine to phenylalanine. The DNA shown is the 42-base CDR3, in frame from base 1. CDR1 and CDR2 were assigned from the germline V gene as SGHTA and FQGNSA. Relative to germline, V is missing 5 bases and J is missing 3 bases, with 6 bases of the junction outside any gene match. Library preparation employed 5' RACE. A second PCR of about 7 to 12 cycles was run with a J-beta primer mix and a sample-barcoded 5' primer. A unique molecular identifier was introduced onto each TCR beta cDNA molecule by a template-switch 5' adaptor carrying 12 random nucleotides. Each sample yielded at least 3 million CDR3-containing paired-end reads. First-strand cDNA synthesis was performed from all RNA using the Mint cDNA synthesis kit, with priming by a TRBC-specific oligonucleotide. After uracil-DNA glycosylase treatment, a first 18-cycle PCR used universal primers M1SS and BC2_uni_R on all cDNA. Regarding the original processing steps: For normalization, 1 million high-quality reads were randomly selected from each sample, with every read carrying a distinct molecular identifier. Instead of being binned into consensus sequences, reads with shared molecular identifiers were discarded. CDR3 identification, clonotype clustering and error correction used MiTCR with a Q25 quality threshold and the strictest error-elimination algorithm. A nonparametric unseen species model with Euler transformation was used to estimate lower-bound total TCR beta diversity. Starting from the raw public reads, TCRdb applied fastp trimming at Q25, assembled clones with MiXCR and retained in-frame beta chains. When rows share a CDR3 protein, they turn into one entry using the most common DNA and genes. None of the V and J calls come from the authors' own analysis; TCRdb made them. This sample has 1.5 million to 2 million distinct CDR3 sequences in its table, and 35% to 50% of those were observed once. The ten biggest clones cover about 23% of the sample.

The sequencing sample was made of blood. The receptor was isolated from a human donor in good health. The chain is assembled from TRBV7-2 and TRBJ1-2; 7 bases in the middle match TRBD1. The nucleotide sequence is TGTGCCAGCAGCATGCGACAGGGCGACTATGGCTACACCTTC. This codes for CASSMRQGDYGYTF. Joined to the reference TRBV7-2 and TRBJ1-2 proteins, this CDR3 gives the full variable domain: GAGVSQSPSNKVTEKGKDVELRCDPISGHTALYWYRQSLGQGLEFLIYFQGNSAPDKSGLPSDRFSAERTGGSVSTLTIQRTQQEDSAVYLCASSMRQGDYGYTFGSGTRLTVV.